The source of this T cell receptor beta chain is a study of blood T cells in healthy people across ages. Study-level results: Aged donors had fewer naive CD4+ cells and lower diversity than long-lived donors.

Primers used in a second PCR of roughly 6 to 12 cycles were a sample-barcoded 5' primer and a J-beta primer mix. TCRdb used MiXCR to reprocess the 5' RACE reads, holding one entry per CDR3 protein. The sample shows just over 1 million distinct CDR3 sequences, around 43% of them seen only once. In regard to this clonotype: Its cognate antigen is unknown.

With 10 bases removed from V and 1 base from J, the gap between germline ends came to 11 bases. This CDR3 spans 13 amino acids. Per the germline V gene, CDR1 is MNHEY and CDR2 is SMNVEV (reference sequence). This chain uses TRBV27 with TRBJ1-5, with D hard to call. Sequencing used blood. The TCR was taken from a woman aged 55 to 70 in good health. The CDR3 is CANPVRSNQPQHF. The CDR3 DNA follows: TGTGCCAACCCTGTGCGGAGCAATCAGCCCCAGCATTTT.